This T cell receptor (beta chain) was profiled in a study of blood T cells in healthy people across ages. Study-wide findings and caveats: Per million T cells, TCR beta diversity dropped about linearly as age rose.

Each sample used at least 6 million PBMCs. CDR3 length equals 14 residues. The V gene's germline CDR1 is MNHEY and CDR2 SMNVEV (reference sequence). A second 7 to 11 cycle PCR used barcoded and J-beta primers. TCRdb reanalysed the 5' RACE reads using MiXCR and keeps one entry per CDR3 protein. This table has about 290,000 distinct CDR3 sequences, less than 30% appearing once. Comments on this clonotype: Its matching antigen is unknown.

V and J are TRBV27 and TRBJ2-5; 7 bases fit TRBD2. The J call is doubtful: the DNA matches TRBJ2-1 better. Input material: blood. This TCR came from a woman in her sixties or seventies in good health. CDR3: CASSLEGRANEQFF. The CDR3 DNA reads TGTGCCAGCAGTTTAGAGGGGAGGGCGAATGAGCAGTTCTTC.